The TCR beta chain under discussion was sequenced for a study of Graves' ophthalmopathy and Graves' hyperthyroidism. Study-level background: No ophthalmopathy within 18 months of follow-up signified stable hyperthyroidism.

RNA transcripts were the template, and TCR beta CDR3 regions were amplified from them. HTBI-primed first-round RT-PCR preceded second-round multiplex PCR. Each CDR3 protein gets one entry after TCRdb re-called the multiplex PCR reads with MiXCR. The top ten hold about 4.2% of the sample, which has a few hundred thousand distinct CDR3 sequences, about 35% seen once. Notes on the study in general: The blood repertoire also included most expanded thyroid clonotypes above 0.001 frequency.

Among the hyperthyroidism patients, all were newly diagnosed, aged 18 to 65, with under 2 months' duration. As diagnostic evidence, clinical symptoms, serum thyroxine, TRAb, thyroid ultrasound and orbital computed tomography were relied upon. A word on this clonotype: Its antigen is still unknown. One end of the junction does not line up with germline, which may come from a read error.

Material for sequencing was peripheral blood or thyroid tissue (not recorded which). The sequence derives from an adult man with Graves' hyperthyroidism.

The CDR3 DNA reads TGTGCCAGCAGCTTAGCGGGTAGGAGAGAAAAACTGCTTTTT. Its protein is CASSLAGRREKLLF. This chain uses TRBV7-2 with TRBJ1-4; D is ambiguous. Germline-derived CDR1 and CDR2 are SGHTA and FQGNSA. This CDR3 comprises 14 residues.